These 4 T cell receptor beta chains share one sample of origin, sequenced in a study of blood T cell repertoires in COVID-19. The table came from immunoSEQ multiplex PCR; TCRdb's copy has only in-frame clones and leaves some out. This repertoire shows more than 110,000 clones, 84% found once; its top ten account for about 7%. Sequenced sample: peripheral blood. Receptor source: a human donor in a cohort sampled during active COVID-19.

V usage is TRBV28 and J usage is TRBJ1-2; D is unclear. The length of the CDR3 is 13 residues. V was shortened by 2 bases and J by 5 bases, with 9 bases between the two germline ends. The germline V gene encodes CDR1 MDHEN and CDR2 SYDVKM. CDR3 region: CASSLVGKYGYTF. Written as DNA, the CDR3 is TGTGCCAGCAGTTTAGTGGGCAAATATGGCTACACCTTC.

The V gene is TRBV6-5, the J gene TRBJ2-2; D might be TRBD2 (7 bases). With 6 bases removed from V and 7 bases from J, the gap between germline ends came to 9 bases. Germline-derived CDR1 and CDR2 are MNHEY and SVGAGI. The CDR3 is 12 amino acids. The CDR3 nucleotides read TGTGCCAGCAGAAGGGGGGGCGGGGAGCTGTTTTTT. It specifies CASRRGGGELFF.

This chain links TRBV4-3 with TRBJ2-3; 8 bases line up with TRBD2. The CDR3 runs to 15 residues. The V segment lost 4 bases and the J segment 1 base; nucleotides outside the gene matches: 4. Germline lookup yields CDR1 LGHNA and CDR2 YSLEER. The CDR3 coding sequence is TGCGCCAGCAGCCGTACGGGGGGGGGCACAGATACGCAGTATTTT. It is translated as CASSRTGGGTDTQYF.

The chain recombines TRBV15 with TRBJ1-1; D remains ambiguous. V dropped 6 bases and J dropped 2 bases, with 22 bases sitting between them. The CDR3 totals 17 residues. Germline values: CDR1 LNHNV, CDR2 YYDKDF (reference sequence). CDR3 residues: CATSPGTGLAKNTEAFF. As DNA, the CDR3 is TGTGCCACCAGTCCCGGTACTGGACTCGCGAAAAACACTGAAGCTTTCTTT.